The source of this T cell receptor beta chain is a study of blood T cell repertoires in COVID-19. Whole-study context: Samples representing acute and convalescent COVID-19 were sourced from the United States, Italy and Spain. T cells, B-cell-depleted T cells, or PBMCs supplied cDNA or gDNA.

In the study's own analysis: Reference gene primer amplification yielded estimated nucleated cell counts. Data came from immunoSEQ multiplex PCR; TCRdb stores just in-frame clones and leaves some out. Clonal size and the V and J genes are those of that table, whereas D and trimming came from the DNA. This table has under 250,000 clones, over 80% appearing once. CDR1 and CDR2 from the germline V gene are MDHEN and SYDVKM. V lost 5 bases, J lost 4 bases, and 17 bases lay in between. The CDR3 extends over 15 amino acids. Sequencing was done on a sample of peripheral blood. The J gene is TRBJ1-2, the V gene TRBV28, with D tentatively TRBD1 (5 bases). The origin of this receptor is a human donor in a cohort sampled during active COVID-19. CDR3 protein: CASSPPGLKGYGYTF. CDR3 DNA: TGTGCCAGCAGTCCCCCGGGACTCAAGGGCTATGGCTACACCTTC.